The 3 T cell receptor beta chains reported below all come from one sample, sequenced in a study of T-cell reconstitution after alpha-beta-depleted transplantation in children. Researchers prepared the TCRbeta library using unique molecular identifiers, the study reports. TCRdb analysed the PCR reads with MiXCR anew, one entry per CDR3 protein. The top ten hold around 6.1% of the sample, which has some 490,000 distinct CDR3 sequences, under 15% seen once. Sequenced material: PBMCs from the stem cell graft donor, taken from the stem cell graft. The receptor set was obtained from a human donor who donated a stem cell graft to a child with combined immunodeficiency.

J is TRBJ2-3 and V is TRBV6-2 or TRBV6-3; 7 nucleotides align to TRBD1. The CDR3 has 15 residues. Per the germline V gene, CDR1 is MNHEY and CDR2 is SVGEGT. J gave up 5 bases and V 8 bases, and 13 bases lay outside the gene matches. The CDR3 loop reads CASWYRGPYGDTQYF. The CDR3 nucleotides are TGTGCCAGCTGGTACAGGGGTCCCTACGGAGATACGCAGTATTTT.

J is TRBJ2-1 and V is TRBV5-1; 7 positions agree with TRBD1. Germline-derived CDR1 and CDR2 are SGHRS and YFSETQ. V lost 4 bases, J lost 1 base, and 8 bases stayed unmatched. The CDR3 has 16 residues. The CDR3 DNA follows: TGCGCCAGCAGCCGTATGGGACAGACTTCCTACAATGAGCAGTTCTTC. Its protein product is CASSRMGQTSYNEQFF.

Only a few counts were recorded for this clonotype. The chain joins TRBV6-1 to TRBJ1-2, with D uncertain. Germline CDR1 and CDR2: MNHNS and SASEGT. CDR3 size: 14 residues. V was trimmed by 6 bases and J by 7 bases, leaving 18 bases between them. Here the CDR3 DNA reads TGTGCCAGCAGGCCCCCGTTGACTGGGAGTGGCTACACCTTC. Its translation is CASRPPLTGSGYTF.